This TCR beta chain was sequenced during a study of siplizumab effects on memory and regulatory T cells. CDR1 and CDR2 (germline): MRHNA, SNTAGT. The CDR3 spans 16 residues. With 0 bases clipped from V and 2 bases from J, the junction kept 1 base outside the gene matches. A few counts support this clone. Within the sample, other DNA sequences also encode this same CDR3. The table came from immunoSEQ multiplex PCR; TCRdb's copy has only in-frame clones and leaves some out. The data hold approximately 75,000 clones, with roughly 93% observed a single time. The sample was CD8+ T cells sorted from blood. The chain is built from TRBV6-4 and TRBJ2-3, with 11 bases identical to TRBD2. The receptor was derived from a human donor in good health. CDR3 loop: CASSDSSGGATDTQYF. CDR3 nucleotides: TGTGCCAGCAGTGACTCTAGCGGGGGGGCCACAGATACGCAGTATTTT.